This is a list of T cell receptor beta chains from one sample in a study of T cells expressing NK-cell markers. TCRdb reworked the 5' RACE reads into one entry per CDR3 protein, no DNA. This sample's table reports a few hundred thousand distinct CDR3 sequences. The source material was blood T cells: a sorted CD56 or NKG2C T cell subset, CD4+ or CD8+ T cells, or bulk PBMC T cells (not recorded which). All receptors derive from a man between 18 and 35 years old in good health. CDR3s include the opening cysteine and the closing phenylalanine or tryptophan. The order of the fields is J gene, V gene, CDR3 protein.

TRBJ2-3,TRBV20-1,CSAPDLAGMTDTQYF
TRBJ2-3,TRBV24-1,CATSDFAGGDTQYF
TRBJ2-3,TRBV5-8,CASSLTGGLTDTQYF
TRBJ2-1,TRBV2,CASSKSGTSYNEQFF
TRBJ2-1,TRBV24-1,CATSDPVEGQFF
TRBJ1-2,TRBV2,CASSSSLEAAYGYTF
TRBJ2-1,TRBV30,CAWSPGRGVDEQFF
TRBJ2-6,TRBV20-1,CSVREKGGARPGANVLTF
TRBJ2-1,TRBV7-2,CASSLGTSGSRVFF
TRBJ2-3,TRBV20-1,CSARDPTLADRAGIDTQYF
TRBJ1-1,TRBV29-1,CSVGIFGQDMEAFF
TRBJ2-2,TRBV5-1,CASSLMQGGAGELFF
TRBJ1-2,TRBV7-9,CASSAGDRLDKGYTF
TRBJ1-5,TRBV5-8,CASSFGQGARQPQHF
TRBJ2-7,TRBV5-1,CASSLVSGEVLRHEQYF
TRBJ2-5,TRBV5-1,CASSLMAGGIQETQYF
TRBJ2-7,TRBV10-3,CAISESDDYEQYF
TRBJ2-5,TRBV20-1,CSAVPQGRGETQYF
TRBJ2-5,TRBV20-1,CSAKRDRGGETQYF
TRBJ2-3,TRBV9,CASSVYSGQGAQTDTQYF
TRBJ2-4,TRBV20-1,CSPKGEGNIQYF
TRBJ2-4,TRBV7-6,CASSPWTQAKNIQYF
TRBJ2-1,TRBV20-1,CSARDQNKAWADQLYNEQFF
TRBJ2-5,TRBV20-1,CSAGDLIRETQYF
TRBJ1-3,TRBV11-1,CASSSAPWDRGMTGNTIYF
TRBJ2-3,TRBV5-6,CASSLTSGRPTDTQYF
TRBJ2-3,TRBV29-1,CSVEPPGAGTDTQYF
TRBJ1-4,TRBV12-5,CASGSGPVEKLFF
TRBJ2-3,TRBV11-3,CASRTTASDTQYF
TRBJ2-1,TRBV6-5,CASSSGSLGINEQFF
TRBJ2-2,TRBV4-3,CASSQGYFGAGELFF
TRBJ1-1,TRBV5-1,CASSLGPTQWNTEAFF
TRBJ2-1,TRBV2,CASSVTSGEVNEQFF
TRBJ2-7,TRBV7-9,CASSSRLAGGTYEQYF
TRBJ2-5,TRBV2,CASSADRDETQYF
TRBJ2-1,TRBV12-3/TRBV12-4,CASTPSLAPSYNEQFF
TRBJ2-3,TRBV12-3/TRBV12-4,CASSLHRQTQYF
TRBJ1-1,TRBV14,CASSQDWTGERTEAFF
TRBJ2-3,TRBV7-2,CASSQNSGTDTQYF
TRBJ1-1,TRBV12-3/TRBV12-4,CASIVGVLNTEAFF
TRBJ2-3,TRBV6-4,CASRTSAAYTDTQYF
TRBJ1-2,TRBV7-9,CASSAYRGRSYGYTF
TRBJ1-5,TRBV7-2,CASSVTGGGSQHF
TRBJ2-5,TRBV29-1,CSVEAVGSQETQYF
TRBJ2-2,TRBV7-6,CASSLVDSPAGTGELFF